This T cell receptor beta chain derives from a study of cytomegalovirus exposure and HLA in healthy donors. A few counts support this clone. The antigen is undetermined. PCR primers comprised 60 Vbeta and 13 Jbeta primers. Assay used: immunoSEQ multiplex PCR; TCRdb lists only in-frame clones, some missing. The sample lists 150,000 to 200,000 clones; almost 85% were seen once. General study results and limits: Some V segments, TRBV6-2 and TRBV6-3 among them, were indistinguishable and were therefore excluded. Later, TCR association rates were found to vary by HLA locus, highest for DRB1 and lowest for HLA-C.

In germline, CDR1 is PRHDT, CDR2 FYEKMQ (reference sequence). This CDR3 comprises 14 residues. Germline trimming cut 6 bases from V and 7 bases from J; bases unmatched to any gene: 9. The clonotype was recovered from a woman between 50 and 59 years old in good health and CMV-seronegative. The V and J genes are TRBV13 and TRBJ2-1; 7 nucleotides line up with TRBD2. Sample: PBMCs. The CDR3 region has the DNA TGTGCCAGCAGTCGTTATGGCGGGAGTAATGAGCAGTTCTTC. Encoded protein: CASSRYGGSNEQFF.